Here is one T cell receptor (beta chain) with its context. What it binds is not known. These data come from a study of T cell responses to AZD1222 COVID-19 vaccine. Study-wide context: Analysis merged second doses at about 4 or about 12 weeks. Whole-study findings and limits: As reported, nearly half of all spike-specific TCRs target variant regions that are unmutated. Mostly white British, mostly female donors; authors suggested clonal diversity may be underestimated.

Here immunoSEQ multiplex PCR was the method, and the copy in TCRdb shows in-frame clones only, minus some. Seen here are 130,000 or so clones, about 94% observed once, and the top ten hold around 5%. This sequence originates from an adult in good health. The sequencing here drew on peripheral blood, taken on day 0 of AZD1222 vaccination.

CDR3 in DNA: TGTGCCAGCAGCGGGCTAGAGGGGTACACCTTC. Protein sequence: CASSGLEGYTF. V gene TRBV9 combines with J gene TRBJ1-2; weak D call: TRBD1 (5 bases). With 3 bases removed from V and 11 bases from J, the gap between germline ends came to 11 bases. The CDR3 sequence is 11 residues long. Germline assignment: CDR1 SGDLS and CDR2 YYNGEE. Using reference TRBV9 and TRBJ1-2 for the parts outside the CDR3, the full variable domain is DSGVTQTPKHLITATGQRVTLRCSPRSGDLSVYWYQQSLDQGLQFLIQYYNGEERAKGNILERFSAQQFPDLHSELNLSSLELGDSALYFCASSGLEGYTFGSGTRLTVV.